This T cell receptor (beta chain) was identified during a study of CD8+ T cells in alopecia areata. Study in general: After 6 to 18 months of tofacitinib, follow-up continued 6 months off drug. The study, taken as a whole, reports: Persistence during tofacitinib was seen for many expanded lesional clones in scalp and blood. Under tofacitinib, fewer expanded CD8+ clones appeared among the top 100 scalp clones.

This clone was detected only a few times. Its antigen is currently unknown. Treatment in this sample: oral pan-JAK inhibitor, 5-10 mg twice daily. CDR3 length: 11 residues. Germline CDR1 reads DFQATT; CDR2 reads SNEGSKA (reference sequence). Deletions cut 5 bases from V and 6 bases from J, with 9 bases between. After isolation, RNA underwent reverse transcription to generate cDNA as the sequencing template. TCRdb's copy holds only in-frame clones and misses some; the assay was immunoSEQ multiplex PCR. The repertoire includes 120,000 or so clones, 58% of them detected once, and nearly 30% sits in the top ten.

The chain links TRBV20-1 to TRBJ2-3; D not resolved. The material sequenced was CD8+ T cells sorted from blood, taken at week 4, from a patient treated with tofacitinib. The clonotype originates from a human donor with alopecia areata. The CDR3 here is CSASPKDTQYF. The CDR3 DNA sequence: TGCAGTGCTTCCCCGAAGGATACGCAGTATTTT.